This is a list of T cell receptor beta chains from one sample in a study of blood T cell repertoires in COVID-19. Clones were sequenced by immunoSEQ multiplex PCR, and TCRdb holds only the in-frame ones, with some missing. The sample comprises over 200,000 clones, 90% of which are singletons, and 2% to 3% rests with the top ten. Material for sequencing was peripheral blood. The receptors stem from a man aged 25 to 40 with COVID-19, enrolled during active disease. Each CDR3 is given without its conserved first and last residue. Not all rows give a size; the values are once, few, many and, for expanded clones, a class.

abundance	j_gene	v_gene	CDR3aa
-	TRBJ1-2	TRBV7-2	ASSLAGGYGYT
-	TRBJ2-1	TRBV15	ATSGRNEQF
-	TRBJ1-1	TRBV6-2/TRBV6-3	ASSYRRGLLDTEAF
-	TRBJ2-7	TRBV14	ASNQMGLDTSQQY
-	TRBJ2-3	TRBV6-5	ASSFPGGDTQY
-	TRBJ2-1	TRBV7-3	ASSLTAGVNEQF
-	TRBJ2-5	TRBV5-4	ASSRDRATKTQY
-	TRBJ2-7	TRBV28	ASTGGSSYEQY
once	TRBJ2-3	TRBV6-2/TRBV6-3	ASSYLHPGLGTDTQY
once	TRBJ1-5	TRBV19	ASTGQGWDSNQPQH
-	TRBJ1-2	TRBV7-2	ASSLRAGDGYT
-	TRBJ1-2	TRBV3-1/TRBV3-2	ASSQDGTGKLGYT
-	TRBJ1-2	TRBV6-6	ASSYGTGEKYG
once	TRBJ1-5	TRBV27	ASSPQGNHQPQH
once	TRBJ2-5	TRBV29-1	SVETRGALGTGRRWY
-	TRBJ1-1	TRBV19	ASSNTIRDTEAF
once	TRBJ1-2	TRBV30	AWSQDYFGGYT
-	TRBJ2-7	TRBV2	ASSEGTGYEQY
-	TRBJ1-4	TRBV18	ASSPDRSTNEKLF
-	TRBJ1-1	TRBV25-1	ASISGWNTEAF
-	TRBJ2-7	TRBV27	ASSLRGSPEQY
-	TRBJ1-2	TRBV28	ASSLWTGGYGYT
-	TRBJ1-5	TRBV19	ASSSGTGGTQPQH
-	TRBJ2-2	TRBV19	ASKFLAGGSRELF
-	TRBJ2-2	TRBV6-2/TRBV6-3	ASSTLTGGNTGELF
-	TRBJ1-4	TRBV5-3	ARSLSGKTLGTNEKLF
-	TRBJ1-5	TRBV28	ASTLQDRGRNQPQH
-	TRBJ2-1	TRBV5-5	ASSLPRGGGEEQF
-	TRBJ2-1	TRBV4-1	ASSQDTSYNEQF
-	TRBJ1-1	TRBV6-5	ASSYSSQGNTEAF
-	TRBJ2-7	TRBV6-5	ASSYRGQGGYEQY
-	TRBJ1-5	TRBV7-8	ASSLVGGGLVQPQH
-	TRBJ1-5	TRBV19	ASRARDRGLLNQPQH
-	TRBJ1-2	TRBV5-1	ASSLSAGDYGYT
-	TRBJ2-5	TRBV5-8	ASSPGQGQETQY
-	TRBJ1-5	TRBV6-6	ASSYLRESSNQPQH
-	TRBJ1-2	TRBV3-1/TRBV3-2	ASSQDIGVRYGYT
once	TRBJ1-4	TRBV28	ASSGGENEKLF
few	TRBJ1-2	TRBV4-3	ASSQGRGAHYGYT
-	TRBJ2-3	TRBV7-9	ASSLRWQATDTQY